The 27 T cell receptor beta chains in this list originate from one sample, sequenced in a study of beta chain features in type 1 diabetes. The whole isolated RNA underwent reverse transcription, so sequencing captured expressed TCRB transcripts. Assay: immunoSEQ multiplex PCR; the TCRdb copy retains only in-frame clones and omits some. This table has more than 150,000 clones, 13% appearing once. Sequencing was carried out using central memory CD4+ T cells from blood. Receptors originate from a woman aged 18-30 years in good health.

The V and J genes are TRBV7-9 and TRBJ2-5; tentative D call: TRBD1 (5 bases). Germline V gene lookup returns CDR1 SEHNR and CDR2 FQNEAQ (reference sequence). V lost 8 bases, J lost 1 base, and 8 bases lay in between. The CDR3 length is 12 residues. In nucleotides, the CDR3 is TGTGCCAGCGTCCAGGGCCAAGAGACCCAGTACTTC. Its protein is CASVQGQETQYF.

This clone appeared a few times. The CDR3 coding sequence is TGTGCCACCAGCAGAACAGGGGCTGGAAACACCATATATTTT. This encodes CATSRTGAGNTIYF. This chain uses TRBV15 with TRBJ1-3; the match to TRBD1 covers 7 bases. J lost 2 bases, V lost 2 bases, and 0 bases had no gene match. The CDR3 runs to 14 residues. Germline CDR1 is LNHNV and CDR2 is YYDKDF (reference sequence).

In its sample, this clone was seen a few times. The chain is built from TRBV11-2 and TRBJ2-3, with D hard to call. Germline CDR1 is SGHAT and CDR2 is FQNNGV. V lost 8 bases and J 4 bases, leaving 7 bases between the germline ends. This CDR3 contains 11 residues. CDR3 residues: CASAPADTQYF. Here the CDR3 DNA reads TGTGCCAGCGCCCCGGCAGATACGCAGTATTTT.

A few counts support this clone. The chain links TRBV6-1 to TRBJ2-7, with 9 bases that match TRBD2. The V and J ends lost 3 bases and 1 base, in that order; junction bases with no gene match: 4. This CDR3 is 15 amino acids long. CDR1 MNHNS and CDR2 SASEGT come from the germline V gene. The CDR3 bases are TGTGCCAGCAGTGATTATAGCGGGAGATCCTACGAGCAGTACTTC. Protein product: CASSDYSGRSYEQYF.

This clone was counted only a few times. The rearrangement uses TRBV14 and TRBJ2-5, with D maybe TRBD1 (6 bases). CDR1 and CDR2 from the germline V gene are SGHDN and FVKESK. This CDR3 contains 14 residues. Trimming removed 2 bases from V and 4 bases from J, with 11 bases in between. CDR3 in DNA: TGTGCCAGCAGCCAATATTTCAGGGGAGAGACCCAGTACTTC. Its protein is CASSQYFRGETQYF.

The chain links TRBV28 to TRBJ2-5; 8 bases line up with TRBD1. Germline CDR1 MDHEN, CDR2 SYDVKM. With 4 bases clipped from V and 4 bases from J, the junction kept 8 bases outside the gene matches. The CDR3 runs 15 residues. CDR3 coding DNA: TGTGCCAGCAGTTCCCCGACAGGGGCGGGAGAGACCCAGTACTTC. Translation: CASSSPTGAGETQYF.

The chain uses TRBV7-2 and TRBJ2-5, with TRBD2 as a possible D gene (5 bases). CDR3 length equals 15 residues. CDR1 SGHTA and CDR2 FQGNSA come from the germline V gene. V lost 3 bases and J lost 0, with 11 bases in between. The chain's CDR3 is CASSFEGRNQETQYF. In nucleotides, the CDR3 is TGTGCCAGCAGCTTTGAGGGCCGGAACCAAGAGACCCAGTACTTC. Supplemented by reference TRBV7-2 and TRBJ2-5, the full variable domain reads GAGVSQSPSNKVTEKGKDVELRCDPISGHTALYWYRQSLGQGLEFLIYFQGNSAPDKSGLPSDRFSAERTGGSVSTLTIQRTQQEDSAVYLCASSFEGRNQETQYFGPGTRLLVL.

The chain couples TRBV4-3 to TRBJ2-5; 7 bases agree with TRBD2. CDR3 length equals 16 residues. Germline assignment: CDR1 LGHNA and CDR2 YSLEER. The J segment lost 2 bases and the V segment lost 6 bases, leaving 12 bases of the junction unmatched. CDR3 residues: CASSRNPIAGQETQYF. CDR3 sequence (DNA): TGCGCCAGCAGTCGAAATCCGATAGCGGGTCAAGAGACCCAGTACTTC.

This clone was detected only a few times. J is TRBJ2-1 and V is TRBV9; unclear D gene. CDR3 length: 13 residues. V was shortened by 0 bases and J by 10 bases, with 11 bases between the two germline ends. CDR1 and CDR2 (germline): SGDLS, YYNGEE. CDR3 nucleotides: TGTGCCAGCAGCGTAGTTTCGACACCCGAGCAGTTCTTC. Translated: CASSVVSTPEQFF.

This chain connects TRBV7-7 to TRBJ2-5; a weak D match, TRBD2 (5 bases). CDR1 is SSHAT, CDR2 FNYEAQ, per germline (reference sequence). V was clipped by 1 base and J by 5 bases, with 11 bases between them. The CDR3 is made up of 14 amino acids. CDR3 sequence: CASSLGGAMETQYF. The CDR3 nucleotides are TGTGCCAGCAGCTTAGGGGGAGCTATGGAGACCCAGTACTTC. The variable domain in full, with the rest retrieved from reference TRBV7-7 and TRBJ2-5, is GAGVSQSPRYKVTKRGQDVTLRCDPISSHATLYWYQQALGQGPEFLTYFNYEAQPDKSGLPSDRFSAERPEGSISTLTIQRTEQRDSAMYRCASSLGGAMETQYFGPGTRLLVL.

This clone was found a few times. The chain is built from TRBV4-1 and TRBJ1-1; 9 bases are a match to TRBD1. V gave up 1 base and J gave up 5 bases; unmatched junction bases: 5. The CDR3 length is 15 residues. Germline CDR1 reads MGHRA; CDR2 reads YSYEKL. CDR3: CASSQADRGGTEAFF. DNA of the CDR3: TGCGCCAGCAGCCAAGCGGACAGGGGAGGAACTGAAGCTTTCTTT.

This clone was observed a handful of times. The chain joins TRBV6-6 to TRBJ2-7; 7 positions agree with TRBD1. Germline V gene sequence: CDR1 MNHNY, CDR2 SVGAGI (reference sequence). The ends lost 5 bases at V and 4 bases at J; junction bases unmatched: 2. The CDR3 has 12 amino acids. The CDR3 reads CASSDRAYEQYF. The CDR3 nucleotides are TGTGCCAGCAGTGACAGGGCGTACGAGCAGTACTTC.

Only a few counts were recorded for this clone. The CDR3 region has the DNA TGTGCCAGCGGGAGTCAATCCTACAATGAGCAGTTCTTC. Protein sequence: CASGSQSYNEQFF. The chain employs TRBV6-1 and TRBJ2-1, with D perhaps matching TRBD2 (5 bases). Germline-derived CDR1 and CDR2 are MNHNS and SASEGT. V was shortened by 8 bases and J by 1 base, with 9 bases between the two germline ends. The CDR3 sequence is 13 residues long.

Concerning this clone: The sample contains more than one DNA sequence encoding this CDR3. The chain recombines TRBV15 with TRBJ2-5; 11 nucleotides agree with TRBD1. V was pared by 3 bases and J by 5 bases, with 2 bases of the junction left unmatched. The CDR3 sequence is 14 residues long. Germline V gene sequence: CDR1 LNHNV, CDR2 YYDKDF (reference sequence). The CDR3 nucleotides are TGTGCCACCAGCAGGGGACAGGGGGTGGAGACCCAGTACTTC. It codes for CATSRGQGVETQYF. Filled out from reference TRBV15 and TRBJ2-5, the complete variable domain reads DAMVIQNPRYQVTQFGKPVTLSCSQTLNHNVMYWYQQKSSQAPKLLFHYYDKDFNNEADTPDNFQSRRPNTSFCFLDIRSPGLGDTAMYLCATSRGQGVETQYFGPGTRLLVL.

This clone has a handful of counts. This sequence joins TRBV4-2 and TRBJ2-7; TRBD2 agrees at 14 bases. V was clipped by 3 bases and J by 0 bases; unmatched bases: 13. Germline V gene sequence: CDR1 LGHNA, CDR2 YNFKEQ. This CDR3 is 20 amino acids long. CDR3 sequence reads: CASSHSLPGLAGALSYEQYF. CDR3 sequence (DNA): TGTGCCAGCAGCCACTCGCTACCGGGACTAGCGGGAGCCCTCTCCTACGAGCAGTACTTC.

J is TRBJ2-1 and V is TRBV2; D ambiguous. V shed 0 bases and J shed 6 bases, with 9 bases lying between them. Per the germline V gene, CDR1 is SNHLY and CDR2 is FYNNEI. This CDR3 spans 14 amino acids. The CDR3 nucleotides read TGTGCCAGCAGTGAAGCTTCGCTACTCAATGAGCAGTTCTTC. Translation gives CASSEASLLNEQFF. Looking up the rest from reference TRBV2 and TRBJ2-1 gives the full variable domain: EPEVTQTPSHQVTQMGQEVILRCVPISNHLYFYWYRQILGQKVEFLVSFYNNEISEKSEIFDDQFSVERPDGSNFTLKIRSTKLEDSAMYFCASSEASLLNEQFFGPGTRLTVL.

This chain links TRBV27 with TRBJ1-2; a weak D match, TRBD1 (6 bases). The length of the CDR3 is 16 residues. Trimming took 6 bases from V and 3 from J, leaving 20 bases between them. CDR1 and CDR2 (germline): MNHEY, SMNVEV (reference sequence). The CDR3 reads CASSIRDTIGHYGYTF. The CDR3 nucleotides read TGTGCCAGCAGCATTAGGGACACCATTGGGCACTATGGCTACACCTTC.

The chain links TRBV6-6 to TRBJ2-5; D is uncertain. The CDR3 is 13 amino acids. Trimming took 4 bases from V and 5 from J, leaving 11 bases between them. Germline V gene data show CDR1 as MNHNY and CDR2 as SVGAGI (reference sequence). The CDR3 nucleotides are TGTGCCAGCAGTTCCCCAGGCGTGGAGACCCAGTACTTC. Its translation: CASSSPGVETQYF.

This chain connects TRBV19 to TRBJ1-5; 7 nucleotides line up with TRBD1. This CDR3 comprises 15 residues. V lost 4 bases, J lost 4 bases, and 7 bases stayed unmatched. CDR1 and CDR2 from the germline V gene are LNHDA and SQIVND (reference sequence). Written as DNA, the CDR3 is TGTGCCAGTAGTAGAGGACAGGTTCGAAATCAGCCCCAGCATTTT. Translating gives CASSRGQVRNQPQHF. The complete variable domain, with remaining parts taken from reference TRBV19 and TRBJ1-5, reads DGGITQSPKYLFRKEGQNVTLSCEQNLNHDAMYWYRQDPGQGLRLIYYSQIVNDFQKGDIAEGYSVSREKKESFPLTVTSAQKNPTAFYLCASSRGQVRNQPQHFGDGTRLSIL.

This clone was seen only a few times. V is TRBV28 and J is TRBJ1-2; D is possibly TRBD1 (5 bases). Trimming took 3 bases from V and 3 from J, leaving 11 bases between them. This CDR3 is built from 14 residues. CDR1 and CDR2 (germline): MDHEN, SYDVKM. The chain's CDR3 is CASSFAGSDYGYTF. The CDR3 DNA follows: TGTGCCAGCAGTTTTGCAGGGTCTGACTATGGCTACACCTTC.

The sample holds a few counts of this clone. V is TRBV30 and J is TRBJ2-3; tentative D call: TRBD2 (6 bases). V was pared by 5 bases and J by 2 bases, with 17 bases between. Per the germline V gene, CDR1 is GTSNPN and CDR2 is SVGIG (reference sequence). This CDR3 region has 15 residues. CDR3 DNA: TGTGCCTGGGGCACCGGGGGAGGAGCCACAGATACGCAGTATTTT. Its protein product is CAWGTGGGATDTQYF.

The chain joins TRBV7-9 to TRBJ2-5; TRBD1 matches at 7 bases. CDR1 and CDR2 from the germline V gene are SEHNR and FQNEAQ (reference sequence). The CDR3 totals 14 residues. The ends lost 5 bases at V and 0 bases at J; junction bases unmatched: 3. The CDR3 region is CASSRGQDQETQYF. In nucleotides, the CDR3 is TGTGCCAGCAGCAGAGGACAGGACCAAGAGACCCAGTACTTC. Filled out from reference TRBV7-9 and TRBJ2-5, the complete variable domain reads DTGVSQNPRHKITKRGQNVTFRCDPISEHNRLYWYRQTLGQGPEFLTYFQNEAQLEKSRLLSDRFSAERPKGSFSTLEIQRTEQGDSAMYLCASSRGQDQETQYFGPGTRLLVL.

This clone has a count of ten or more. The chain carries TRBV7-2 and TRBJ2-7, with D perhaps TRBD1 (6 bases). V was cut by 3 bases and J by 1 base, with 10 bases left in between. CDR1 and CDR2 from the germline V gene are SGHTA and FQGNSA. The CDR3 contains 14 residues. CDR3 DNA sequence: TGTGCCAGCAGCTTGGGCGGACAGTCCTACGAGCAGTACTTC. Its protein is CASSLGGQSYEQYF.

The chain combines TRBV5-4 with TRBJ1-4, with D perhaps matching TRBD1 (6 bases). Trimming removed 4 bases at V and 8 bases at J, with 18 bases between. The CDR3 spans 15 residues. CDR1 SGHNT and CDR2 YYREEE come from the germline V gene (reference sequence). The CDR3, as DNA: TGTGCCAGCAGCGGGGCGGGGGGGGCGAAGGAAAAACTGTTTTTT. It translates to CASSGAGGAKEKLFF.

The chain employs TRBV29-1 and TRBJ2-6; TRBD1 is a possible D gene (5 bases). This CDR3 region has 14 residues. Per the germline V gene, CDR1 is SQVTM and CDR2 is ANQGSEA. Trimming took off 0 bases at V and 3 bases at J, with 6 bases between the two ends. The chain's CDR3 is CSVEDTGGANVLTF. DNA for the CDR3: TGCAGCGTTGAAGATACAGGTGGGGCCAACGTCCTGACTTTC.

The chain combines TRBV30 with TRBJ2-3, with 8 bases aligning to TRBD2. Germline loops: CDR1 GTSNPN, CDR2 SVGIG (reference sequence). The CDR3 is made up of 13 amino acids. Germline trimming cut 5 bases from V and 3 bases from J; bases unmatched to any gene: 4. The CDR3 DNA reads TGTGCCTGGGCGGGAGGTGGTACAGATACGCAGTATTTT. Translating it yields CAWAGGGTDTQYF.

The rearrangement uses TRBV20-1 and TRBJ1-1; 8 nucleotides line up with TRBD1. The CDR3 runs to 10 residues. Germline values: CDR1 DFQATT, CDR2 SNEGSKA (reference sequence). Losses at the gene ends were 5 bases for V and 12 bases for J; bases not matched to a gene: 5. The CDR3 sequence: CSASDRAPFF. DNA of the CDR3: TGCAGTGCTTCGGACAGGGCGCCTTTCTTT.